The 21 T cell receptor beta chains listed next were all sequenced from one sample in a study of blood T cell repertoires in COVID-19. The assay was immunoSEQ multiplex PCR, and TCRdb's table has in-frame clones only and misses some. The repertoire holds roughly 340,000 clones, roughly 89% seen once, with 2.5% to 4% in the top ten. Sequencing was done on a sample of peripheral blood. Receptors originate from a woman under 30 who had recovered from COVID-19.

The chain is built from TRBV3-1 (or the pseudogene TRBV3-2) and TRBJ2-1; D call uncertain. This CDR3 is built from 13 residues. Germline assignment: CDR1 LGHDT and CDR2 YNNKEL (reference sequence). The V end was cut by 1 base, the J end by 5 bases, with 6 bases between. CDR3 sequence: CASSQVLDNEQFF. The CDR3 DNA reads as TGTGCCAGCAGCCAAGTACTCGACAATGAGCAGTTCTTC.

The chain recombines TRBV29-1 with TRBJ2-1; 7 positions match TRBD2. This CDR3 spans 14 amino acids. Trimming at V came to 3 bases and at J to 7 bases, leaving 9 bases not matched to a gene. CDR1 is SQVTM, CDR2 ANQGSEA, per germline. CDR3 coding DNA: TGCAGCGTTGATATGGGGAGGGCGTTGAATGAGCAGTTCTTC. As protein: CSVDMGRALNEQFF.

This chain links TRBV12-3 or TRBV12-4 with TRBJ2-1; TRBD1 is a possible D gene (6 bases). V gave up 3 bases and J gave up 5 bases, with 8 bases separating them. The length of the CDR3 is 13 residues. This chain's CDR3 is CASSFNRDNEQFF. CDR3 DNA: TGTGCCAGCAGTTTCAACAGGGACAATGAGCAGTTCTTC.

CDR3 bases: TGTGCCACCAGCAGAGATGACGGGTACGAGCAGTACGTC. It is translated as CATSRDDGYEQYV. J is TRBJ2-7 and V is TRBV15; D is unresolved. CDR3 length: 13 amino acids. Germline V CDR1 and CDR2: LNHNV, YYDKDF (reference sequence). V lost 0 bases to trimming and J lost 4 bases, with 7 bases between them.

The chain has TRBV3-1 (or the pseudogene TRBV3-2) and TRBJ2-7; possibly TRBD2 for D (8 bases). V was cut by 5 bases and J by 4 bases, with 15 bases left in between. The CDR3 runs 14 residues. The V gene's germline CDR1 is LGHDT and CDR2 YNNKEL (reference sequence). CDR3 DNA sequence: TGTGCCAGCAGCTTCGGGAGGGGGCGGTACGAGCAGTACGTC. As protein: CASSFGRGRYEQYV.

This clone was counted once. This chain connects TRBV7-9 to TRBJ1-5; a possible D gene is TRBD1 (5 bases). This CDR3 spans 15 amino acids. Germline V gene data show CDR1 as SEHNR and CDR2 as FQNEAQ (reference sequence). V was trimmed by 4 bases and J by 0 bases, leaving 10 bases between them. CDR3 sequence (DNA): TGTGCCAGCAGCTCAGTACAGGATAGCAATCAGCCCCAGCATTTT. This encodes CASSSVQDSNQPQHF.

The DNA of the CDR3 is TGTGCCAGTAGTATAACGGGGGATTGGAACACTGAAGCTTTCTTT. Encoded protein: CASSITGDWNTEAFF. The chain carries TRBV19 and TRBJ1-1, with D perhaps matching TRBD1 (5 bases). The CDR3 has 15 residues. With 2 bases removed from V and 1 base from J, the gap between germline ends came to 11 bases. CDR1 is LNHDA, CDR2 SQIVND, per germline (reference sequence).

The chain carries TRBV4-1 and TRBJ2-5, with 7 bases fitting TRBD2. V lost 4 bases and J lost 5; bases outside the gene matches: 13. The CDR3 is 16 amino acids. Germline V gives CDR1 MGHRA, CDR2 YSYEKL. DNA of the CDR3: TGCGCCAGCAGCCCCTATTTTCAGGGACTAATCGAGACCCAGTACTTC. This translates into CASSPYFQGLIETQYF.

This sequence joins TRBV29-1 and TRBJ2-3; TRBD1 aligns across 12 bases. Looked up from germline, CDR1 is SQVTM and CDR2 is ANQGSEA. Trimming took 4 bases from V and 6 from J; bases not matched to a gene: 5. The CDR3 totals 14 residues. In nucleotides, the CDR3 is TGCAGCGTTGGGGGGACAGGGGGCATCGATACGCAGTATTTT. This sequence encodes CSVGGTGGIDTQYF.

This chain joins TRBV5-4 and TRBJ1-4; a possible D gene is TRBD1 (6 bases). Between the trimmed V and J ends, which lost 0 bases and 4 bases, there was a span of 10 bases. The CDR3 is 15 amino acids. The V gene's germline CDR1 is SGHNT and CDR2 YYREEE (reference sequence). The DNA of the CDR3 is TGTGCCAGCAGCTTGGGCCGGGACAATAATGAAAAACTGTTTTTT. Protein product: CASSLGRDNNEKLFF.

The chain employs TRBV9 and TRBJ2-7; D is perhaps TRBD2 (5 bases). Germline V gene sequence: CDR1 SGDLS, CDR2 YYNGEE. This CDR3 region has 12 residues. Trimming left V 6 bases short and J 2 bases short, with 9 bases between. This CDR3 is CASTSGAYEQYV. CDR3 DNA sequence: TGTGCCAGCACGTCCGGGGCCTACGAGCAGTACGTC.

The rearrangement uses TRBV6-4 and TRBJ1-2; 9 nucleotides line up with TRBD1. Trimming at V came to 6 bases and at J to 4 bases, leaving 6 bases not matched to a gene. The CDR3 sequence is 14 residues long. Germline V gene data show CDR1 as MRHNA and CDR2 as SNTAGT. CDR3 nucleotide sequence: TGTGCCAGCAGCCACAGGGGGCTGGGCTATGGCTACACCTTC. Its protein product is CASSHRGLGYGYTF.

This rearrangement joins TRBV27 to TRBJ1-2; D might be TRBD1 (5 bases). Germline CDR1 MNHEY, CDR2 SMNVEV (reference sequence). This CDR3 is built from 17 residues. Trimming removed 5 bases from V and 0 bases from J, with 19 bases in between. The CDR3 is CASSRPTELRANYGYTF. CDR3 sequence (DNA): TGTGCCAGCAGTCGTCCGACAGAGCTTAGGGCTAACTATGGCTACACCTTC.

V usage is TRBV29-1 and J usage is TRBJ1-4; possibly TRBD1 for D (6 bases). The CDR3 length is 15 residues. The germline V gene has CDR1 SQVTM and CDR2 ANQGSEA. The V gene lost 6 bases and the J gene lost 7 bases, with 21 bases spanning the gap. CDR3 loop: CSVGQRDISGEKLFF. The CDR3 DNA reads TGCAGCGTAGGACAGCGGGACATATCTGGTGAAAAACTGTTTTTT.

The rearrangement uses TRBV21-1 and TRBJ2-2; the DNA was not used to check the table's D call, TRBD2. TRBV21-1 is a documented pseudogene. This CDR3 contains 16 residues. CDR3 loop: CASSKVGGRNTGELFF. CDR3 sequence (DNA): TGTGCCAGCAGCAAAGTAGGCGGTAGGAACACCGGGGAGCTGTTTTTT.

The chain combines TRBV27 with TRBJ2-2; D is unclear. Germline V gene sequence: CDR1 MNHEY, CDR2 SMNVEV (reference sequence). Trimming stripped 2 bases from V and 7 bases from J, with 8 bases between. The CDR3 spans 13 residues. The CDR3 nucleotides read TGTGCCAGCAGTTTACGGGTCGGCGGGGAGCTGTTTTTT. This sequence encodes CASSLRVGGELFF.

This clone was seen only once. The V gene is TRBV7-2, the J gene TRBJ1-4; no definite D call. Germline V gene sequence: CDR1 SGHTA, CDR2 FQGNSA. The CDR3 is 14 residues long. V gave up 2 bases and J gave up 6 bases, with 10 bases separating them. The CDR3 DNA sequence: TGTGCCAGCAGCTTAAGAAGGGAGGATGAAAAACTGTTTTTT. Translation: CASSLRREDEKLFF.

This clone appeared a single time. The chain joins TRBV7-6 to TRBJ1-2; D is possibly TRBD1 (5 bases). Germline V gene lookup returns CDR1 SGHVS and CDR2 FNYEAQ. There are 17 residues in the CDR3. Trimming took 5 bases from V and 0 from J, leaving 19 bases between them. The CDR3 DNA follows: TGTGCCAGCAGCCCCTCAGGCCCAGGGAAGACTAACTATGGCTACACCTTC. Protein sequence: CASSPSGPGKTNYGYTF.

This clone has just a few counts. The V gene is TRBV7-2, the J gene TRBJ1-2; D remains ambiguous. The CDR3 length is 14 residues. With 1 base removed from V and 8 bases from J, the gap between germline ends came to 14 bases. Germline V lookup: CDR1 SGHTA, CDR2 FQGNSA. The CDR3 here is CASSLGGQFQGYTF. Written as DNA, the CDR3 is TGTGCCAGCAGCTTAGGTGGGCAGTTCCAAGGCTACACCTTC.

The chain uses TRBV7-9 and TRBJ1-2; no firm D call. Trimming stripped 5 bases from V and 7 bases from J, with 23 bases between. In germline, CDR1 is SEHNR, CDR2 FQNEAQ (reference sequence). The length of the CDR3 is 16 residues. CDR3 coding DNA: TGTGCCAGCAGCGTAAGGGCAGGACTATCTATGGCTGGCTACACCTTC. It encodes CASSVRAGLSMAGYTF.

The rearrangement links TRBV4-3 to TRBJ2-3, with 11 bases identical to TRBD2. Trimming at V came to 4 bases and at J to 3 bases, leaving 3 bases not matched to a gene. CDR1 and CDR2 (germline): LGHNA, YSLEER. The CDR3 is 15 residues long. In DNA, the CDR3 is TGCGCCAGCAGCCCCGGGACTAGCGGAACAGATACGCAGTATTTT. Residues: CASSPGTSGTDTQYF.